Here is one TCR beta chain with its context. This entry belongs to a study of blood T cell repertoires in COVID-19. Study-wide background: Material from acute and convalescent COVID-19 was sourced from the United States, Italy and Spain. The cDNA or gDNA used as material had been derived from T cells, B-cell-depleted T cells, or PBMCs.

This CDR3 is built from 15 residues. Trimming at V came to 2 bases and at J to 5 bases, leaving 4 bases not matched to a gene. Per the germline V gene, CDR1 is SGHTS and CDR2 is YDEGEE. How the authors handled the data: Cell counts per sample came from amplifying reference gene primers. Libraries were prepared by immunoSEQ multiplex PCR; TCRdb keeps only in-frame clonotypes and omits some of them. V, J and clone size are taken as reported in that table, and D and trimming were inferred from the DNA itself. The profile shows roughly 150,000 clones, around 83% of them singletons. The sequence was collected from a woman aged 70-85 years who had recovered from COVID-19. The chain is built from TRBV5-8 and TRBJ2-5; 12 positions match TRBD1. Sequenced input: peripheral blood. The CDR3 nucleotides read TGTGCCAGCAGCTTTGGGACAGGGGGCCGCGAGACCCAGTACTTC. Amino acids: CASSFGTGGRETQYF.